Detailed here is one TCR beta chain. Two consecutive negative NP/OP PCR tests, clearance, or resolved symptoms defined Cohort 3 recovery. Original processing methods: Researchers report that nucleated cell counts were estimated from reference gene primer amplification. Data came from immunoSEQ multiplex PCR; TCRdb stores just in-frame clones and leaves some out. V, J and clone size are taken as reported in that table, and D and trimming were inferred from the DNA itself. The sample records fewer than 350,000 clones, 89% being singletons. The sample comes from a study of blood T cell repertoires in COVID-19. Whole-study context: Donors in the United States, Italy and Spain gave samples during acute or convalescent COVID-19.

This CDR3 is 14 amino acids long. Germline assignment: CDR1 SQVTM and CDR2 ANQGSEA. V lost 1 base and J lost 5, with 14 bases in between. The TCR originated in a woman in her forties who had recovered from COVID-19. The source material was PBMCs or T cells enriched from blood (not recorded which). The V call is TRBV29-1, the J call TRBJ1-1, with unresolved D. CDR3 sequence: CSVEGRFGRTEAFF. CDR3 bases: TGCAGCGTTGAAGGGAGGTTCGGGAGGACTGAAGCTTTCTTT.